These 16 T cell receptor beta chains came from one sample sequenced in a study (dated by TCRdb to about 2016). Libraries came from RT-PCR. Sequencer: Illumina MiSeq. The public reads were reanalyzed by TCRdb: fastp trimming at Q25, MiXCR alignment, in-frame beta chains only. All rows with the same CDR3 protein become a single entry with the most common DNA and genes. This sample lists about 680,000 distinct CDR3 sequences; over 12% were detected once. The biggest ten clones account for 3.6% of the sample. The sequenced material came from memory CD4+ T cells from blood. Receptors originate from a female donor in good health, serving as a healthy control.

V usage is TRBV2 and J usage is TRBJ2-1; TRBD2 agrees at 7 bases. The germline V gene has CDR1 SNHLY and CDR2 FYNNEI. The junction had 9 bases not matched to a gene; V was cut back by 5 bases and J by 8 bases. The CDR3 is 14 residues long. The CDR3 DNA reads as TGTGCCAGCAGTATTAGGACTAGTATCGATGAGCAGTTCTTC. This encodes CASSIRTSIDEQFF.

This clonotype was picked up a small number of times. The chain is built from TRBV9 and TRBJ2-7; 14 nucleotides match TRBD2. After removal of 4 bases from V and 4 bases from J, the junction contained 7 bases not matched to a gene. Germline V gene lookup returns CDR1 SGDLS and CDR2 YYNGEE. This CDR3 region has 16 residues. CDR3 protein: CASSPPGLAGAYEQYF. As DNA, the CDR3 is TGTGCCAGCAGCCCACCGGGACTAGCGGGAGCTTACGAGCAGTACTTC.

This clonotype was found many times. This chain joins TRBV10-3 and TRBJ2-7, with D uncertain. The CDR3 sequence is 15 residues long. Germline lookup yields CDR1 ENHRY and CDR2 SYGVKD. Between the trimmed V and J ends, which lost 4 bases and 5 bases, there was a span of 18 bases. The CDR3 DNA is TGTGCCATCAGTGTAACAAACCGGGCCGGCGACGAGCAGTACTTC. It is translated as CAISVTNRAGDEQYF.

This clonotype turned up a few times. The chain recombines TRBV5-1 with TRBJ2-5; 7 bases are a match to TRBD1. CDR3 length: 14 amino acids. Per the germline V gene, CDR1 is SGHRS and CDR2 is YFSETQ. V lost 4 bases to trimming and J lost 1 base; unmatched junction nucleotides: 4. The CDR3 protein is CASSETGFQETQYF. As DNA, the CDR3 is TGCGCCAGCAGCGAGACAGGGTTCCAAGAGACCCAGTACTTC.

Only a few counts were recorded for this clonotype. V usage is TRBV9 and J usage is TRBJ2-3; D possibly matches TRBD1 or TRBD2 (6 bases each). Trimming cost V 3 bases and J 2 bases, with 13 bases left between them. CDR1 is SGDLS, CDR2 YYNGEE, per germline. This CDR3 is built from 15 residues. This CDR3 is CASSGRGHPTDTQYF. DNA of the CDR3: TGTGCCAGCAGCGGACGGGGGCATCCCACAGATACGCAGTATTTT. Together with reference TRBV9 and TRBJ2-3, the CDR3 gives the full variable domain: DSGVTQTPKHLITATGQRVTLRCSPRSGDLSVYWYQQSLDQGLQFLIQYYNGEERAKGNILERFSAQQFPDLHSELNLSSLELGDSALYFCASSGRGHPTDTQYFGPGTRLTVL.

This rearrangement joins TRBV28 to TRBJ2-7, with TRBD2 as a possible D gene (6 bases). V was shortened by 4 bases and J by 6 bases, with 19 bases between the two germline ends. CDR3 length equals 15 residues. The V gene's germline CDR1 is MDHEN and CDR2 SYDVKM. CDR3 loop: CASSSSDSVPLEQYF. The CDR3 DNA follows: TGTGCCAGCAGTTCTAGCGACAGTGTCCCCCTCGAGCAGTACTTC.

CDR3 DNA: TGTGCCAGCAGCGTAGTACCGGGCCAAAGCGGGGAGCTGTTTTTT. Amino acid sequence: CASSVVPGQSGELFF. This chain links TRBV9 with TRBJ2-2; D uncertain. V shed 0 bases and J shed 7 bases, with 13 bases lying between them. This CDR3 comprises 15 residues. Germline-derived CDR1 and CDR2 are SGDLS and YYNGEE.

CDR3 in DNA: TGCAGTGCTAGAGAAACAGGGGGCGCACAAGGCTACACCTTC. Translation gives CSARETGGAQGYTF. The V and J genes are TRBV20-1 and TRBJ1-2; 9 bases are shared with TRBD1. There are 14 residues in the CDR3. CDR1 and CDR2 (germline): DFQATT, SNEGSKA (reference sequence). Trimming cost V 0 bases and J 8 bases; bases outside gene matches: 7.

This clonotype was found many times. The gene calls are TRBV6-5 and TRBJ2-7; no clear D gene. Trimming removed 0 bases at V and 0 bases at J, with 9 bases between. The V gene's germline CDR1 is MNHEY and CDR2 SVGAGI. There are 15 residues in the CDR3. The CDR3 loop is CASSYSMEISYEQYF. The CDR3 region has the DNA TGTGCCAGCAGTTACTCGATGGAAATCTCCTACGAGCAGTACTTC.

A few counts support this clonotype. The chain links TRBV11-2 to TRBJ2-1, with 7 bases lining up with TRBD2. Unmatched junction bases numbered 24, after V lost 2 bases and J lost 8 bases. Germline CDR1 reads SGHAT; CDR2 reads FQNNGV. The CDR3 has 20 residues. The CDR3, as DNA: TGTGCCAGCAGCTTAATAAATGCGGGAGTTGGAGCAGGTAGCATACATGAGCAGTTCTTC. It translates to CASSLINAGVGAGSIHEQFF.

The V and J genes are TRBV2 and TRBJ1-2, with D unresolved. Trimming stripped 4 bases from V and 7 bases from J, with 16 bases between. The length of the CDR3 is 14 residues. CDR1 SNHLY and CDR2 FYNNEI come from the germline V gene. Here the CDR3 reads CASSGAGGSSGYTF. CDR3 DNA sequence: TGTGCCAGCAGTGGGGCAGGAGGGAGTAGTGGCTACACCTTC.

This clonotype was picked up many times. The V gene is TRBV2, the J gene TRBJ2-2; D assignment may be TRBD1 or TRBD2 (5 bases each). The germline V gene encodes CDR1 SNHLY and CDR2 FYNNEI. The CDR3 loop spans 13 amino acids. V was shortened by 7 bases and J by 5 bases, with 11 bases between the two germline ends. The CDR3 nucleotides read TGTGCCAGCACCCGGGACGGAACCGGGGAGCTGTTTTTT. Translated, it gives CASTRDGTGELFF.

This sequence joins TRBV28 and TRBJ2-7; 8 nucleotides agree with TRBD1. The germline V gene encodes CDR1 MDHEN and CDR2 SYDVKM. The CDR3 runs 15 residues. The V gene end was trimmed by 6 bases and the J gene end by 2 bases; junction bases not matched to a gene: 9. The CDR3 bases are TGTGCCAGCAGGACCGGACAGGGTCTTGCCTACGAGCAGTACTTC. As protein: CASRTGQGLAYEQYF.

This clonotype came up a few times. This rearrangement joins TRBV20-1 to TRBJ1-3; the D gene is possibly TRBD1 (6 bases). The germline CDR1 and CDR2 sequences are DFQATT and SNEGSKA (reference sequence). Trimming cost V 6 bases and J 0 bases, with 18 bases left between them. The CDR3 consists of 16 residues. In DNA form, the CDR3 reads TGCAGTGCGATTCGGGCGACAGGCATCTCTGGAAACACCATATATTTT. It is translated as CSAIRATGISGNTIYF.

The CDR3 reads CASSLGSANEKLFF. The DNA for the CDR3 is TGTGCCAGCAGTTTGGGGAGTGCAAATGAAAAACTGTTTTTT. V and J are TRBV12-3 or TRBV12-4 and TRBJ1-4; the D is unclear. Trimming shortened V by 3 bases and J by 5 bases, and 10 bases separated the two germline ends. The CDR3 is made up of 14 amino acids.

This clonotype was detected many times. The CDR3 loop is CSVRISGGYNEQFF. The CDR3 bases are TGCAGCGTTCGAATTAGCGGGGGTTACAATGAGCAGTTCTTC. This chain connects TRBV29-1 to TRBJ2-1, with 9 bases fitting TRBD2. Germline CDR1 reads SQVTM; CDR2 reads ANQGSEA. This CDR3 is 14 amino acids long. V lost 5 bases and J lost 4; bases outside the gene matches: 6.